Listed here are 20 T cell receptor beta chains from one sample, sequenced in a study of tissue T cells after allogeneic stem cell transplantation. Method: immunoSEQ multiplex PCR; TCRdb's copy keeps in-frame clones and lacks some. Among about 20,000 clones, over 60% were seen once, and the ten largest hold 0.66%. The sample comprised spleen. The receptors originated from a female BALB/c mouse in good health. Mouse MHC haplotype: H2-d.

Note on this clone: The germline and genes are mouse ones. The read halts 1 residue ahead of the CDR3 end, with the missing end drawn from the germline J gene. Other DNA sequences from this sample encode an identical CDR3 as well. The chain is built from TRBV31 and TRBJ1-4; 8 bases are shared with TRBD1. Germline loops: CDR1 GKSSPN, CDR2 SITVG. With V trimmed by 0 bases and J by 4 bases, 1 base remained unmatched. The CDR3 length is 14 residues. CDR3 bases read: TGTGCCTGGAGTCTAGGGACAGGCAACGAAAGATTATTT. Residues: CAWSLGTGNERLF. The entire CDR3 protein is CAWSLGTGNERLFF.

Of note for this clone: Gene names and germline match the mouse. The read falls 1 residue short of the CDR3 end, and the missing part is taken from the germline J gene. The V call is TRBV13-3, the J call TRBJ2-3, with 10 nucleotides matching TRBD1. The CDR3 is 16 residues long. In germline, CDR1 is NNHDY, CDR2 SYVADS. V was clipped by 5 bases and J by 2 bases; unmatched bases: 8. The CDR3 spells CASRPDRGRIAETLYF. CDR3 DNA (partial): TGTGCCAGCAGACCTGACAGGGGGCGTATTGCAGAAACGCTGTAT.

In the case of this clone: The gene names here belong to mouse. Sequencing ends 1 residue short of the CDR3 end; the germline J gene provides the rest. V is TRBV31 and J is TRBJ2-5, with 10 bases identical to TRBD2. Germline V gives CDR1 GKSSPN, CDR2 SITVG. The CDR3 length is 16 residues. The V gene end was trimmed by 1 base and the J gene end by 2 bases; junction bases not matched to a gene: 6. The CDR3 DNA, read in part, is TGTGCCTGGAGTCCAAAAGGGACTGGGGTCCAAGACACCCAGTAC. It translates to CAWSPKGTGVQDTQY. The entire CDR3 reads CAWSPKGTGVQDTQYF.

With regard to this clone: Gene names follow the mouse nomenclature. The read halts 1 residue ahead of the CDR3 end, with the missing end drawn from the germline J gene. This sequence joins TRBV5 and TRBJ2-2; TRBD2 matches at 10 bases. Germline loops: CDR1 LGHNA, CDR2 YNLKQL (reference sequence). CDR3 length: 14 residues. V was pared by 4 bases and J by 6 bases, with 2 bases of the junction left unmatched. Incomplete CDR3 DNA: TGTGCCAGCAGCCCCTGGGGGGGCTCCGGGCAGCTCTAC. This sequence encodes CASSPWGGSGQLY. The entire CDR3 sequence reads CASSPWGGSGQLYF.

A note on this clone: Germline and genes here are mouse. The sequenced fragment ends 1 residue before the CDR3 boundary, so the rest is inferred from the germline J gene. The chain combines TRBV14 with TRBJ1-4; D is ambiguous. The ends were cut back, 5 bases at V and 2 bases at J, with 7 bases in the middle. CDR3 length: 13 amino acids. CDR1 and CDR2 (germline): SGHDT, FRDEAV. The sequenced CDR3 bases are TGTGCCAGCAGCTCAGTGTCCAACGAAAGATTATTT. It codes for CASSSVSNERLF. The CDR3 in full is CASSSVSNERLFF.

On this clone: The gene symbols are mouse symbols. The sequence runs out 1 residue before the end of the CDR3; the remainder is reconstructed from the germline J gene. The V call is TRBV20, the J call TRBJ1-3; 8 bases align to TRBD1. CDR1 and CDR2 (germline): GFQATS, STVNSAI. Losses at the gene ends were 0 bases for V and 1 base for J; bases not matched to a gene: 5. CDR3 length: 16 residues. CDR3 sequence reads: CGARDRQGASGNTLYF. The part of the CDR3 DNA that was read is TGTGGTGCTAGGGATAGGCAGGGGGCGTCTGGAAATACGCTCTAT.

As to this clone: Mouse gene names apply. The read comes to an end 1 residue before the CDR3 does, leaving the germline J gene to fill in the end. This chain joins TRBV31 and TRBJ1-3; D unresolved. The length of the CDR3 is 13 residues. Trimming took off 0 bases at V and 0 bases at J, with 3 bases between the two ends. Germline values: CDR1 GKSSPN, CDR2 SITVG. The CDR3 region is CAWSLDSGNTLYF. The part of the CDR3 DNA that was read is TGTGCCTGGAGTCTGGATTCTGGAAATACGCTCTAT.

Concerning this clone: Here the gene names and germline are mouse. Coverage ceases 1 residue before the CDR3 finishes, and the germline J gene fills in the end. The chain joins TRBV13-3 to TRBJ1-1; 7 nucleotides align to TRBD1. CDR3 length: 11 amino acids. V gave up 5 bases and J gave up 7 bases; unmatched junction bases: 2. In germline, CDR1 is NNHDY, CDR2 SYVADS. Partial CDR3 DNA: TGTGCCAGCAGAGGGACAGAAGAAGTCTTC. This translates into CASRGTEEVF. The full CDR3 is CASRGTEEVFF.

In the case of this clone: Each gene name is a mouse one. The read terminates 1 residue before the CDR3 end, so the remaining end is supplied by the germline J gene. This chain joins TRBV2 and TRBJ1-5; perhaps TRBD1 as D (5 bases). The V gene lost 0 bases and the J gene lost 4 bases, with 10 bases spanning the gap. The V gene's germline CDR1 is LGHNA and CDR2 YSYQKL. This CDR3 has 15 residues. The part of the CDR3 DNA that was read is TGTGCCAGCAGCCAAGACGATTGGGGGAACCAGGCTCCGCTT. Its protein is CASSQDDWGNQAPL. The CDR3 in its entirety is CASSQDDWGNQAPLF.

A remark on this clone: Gene names denote mouse genes. Read data end 1 residue before the CDR3 end; the end is taken from the germline J gene. V and J are TRBV14 and TRBJ2-3; D may be TRBD1 or TRBD2 (6 bases each). The CDR3 spans 13 residues. Between the trimmed V and J ends, which lost 2 bases and 3 bases, there was a span of 7 bases. Germline CDR1 is SGHDT and CDR2 is FRDEAV. CDR3 region: CASSLGGAETLYF. The sequenced part of the CDR3 DNA is TGTGCCAGCAGTTTAGGGGGGGCAGAAACGCTGTAT.

Note on this clone: The genes are named according to mouse. Sequencing ends 1 residue short of the CDR3 end; the germline J gene provides the rest. V usage is TRBV13-3 and J usage is TRBJ2-3, with D perhaps matching TRBD1 or TRBD2 (6 bases each). Between the trimmed V and J ends, which lost 2 bases and 0 bases, there was a span of 10 bases. CDR1 and CDR2 from the germline V gene are NNHDY and SYVADS. The CDR3 runs 15 residues. The CDR3 sequence: CASSDRGLSAETLYF. The CDR3 DNA, read in part, is TGTGCCAGCAGTGACCGGGGGCTTAGTGCAGAAACGCTGTAT.

Details on this clone: Gene names denote mouse genes. The read ends 1 residue early relative to the CDR3; the germline J gene fills the gap. The genes are TRBV2 and TRBJ2-7; no clear D. Germline lookup yields CDR1 LGHNA and CDR2 YSYQKL. CDR3 length: 13 amino acids. V was clipped by 0 bases and J by 4 bases, with 7 bases between them. The sequenced part of the CDR3 DNA is TGTGCCAGCAGCCAAGATGCAGGTTATGAACAGTAC. Its translation: CASSQDAGYEQY. The whole CDR3 sequence reads CASSQDAGYEQYF.

About this clone: All gene names here are mouse names. With the read ending 1 residue before the CDR3 end, the germline J gene is used to fill in that end. This chain joins TRBV19 and TRBJ1-1; no clear D gene. The V gene's germline CDR1 is FNHDT and CDR2 SITEND (reference sequence). Trimming pared 4 bases from V and 4 bases from J, leaving 11 bases between. The length of the CDR3 is 13 residues. The CDR3 spells CASSPGRSTEVFF. CDR3 DNA (partial): TGTGCCAGCAGTCCCGGGAGGAGCACAGAAGTCTTC.

About this clone: All gene names here are mouse names. The missing CDR3 end, 1 residue past where the read stops, is filled in from the germline J gene. The J gene is TRBJ2-1, the V gene TRBV5; 12 nucleotides line up with TRBD2. The CDR3 is 17 residues long. V gave up 0 bases and J gave up 3 bases; unmatched junction bases: 3. CDR1 and CDR2 from the germline V gene are LGHNA and YNLKQL (reference sequence). The CDR3 protein is CASSQEGLGGRYAEQFF. The CDR3 DNA, read in part, is TGTGCCAGCAGCCAAGAGGGACTGGGGGGTCGCTATGCTGAGCAGTTC.

With regard to this clone: Germline and genes here are mouse. The missing CDR3 end, 1 residue past where the read stops, is filled in from the germline J gene. V usage is TRBV2 and J usage is TRBJ1-6, with 10 positions matching TRBD1. TRBJ1-6 is annotated as an ORF whose role is uncertain. Germline loops: CDR1 LGHNA, CDR2 YSYQKL. The CDR3 totals 15 residues. J gave up 9 bases and V 0 bases, and 2 bases lay outside the gene matches. CDR3 loop: CASSQDGTGVSPLYF. The DNA read from the CDR3 is TGTGCCAGCAGCCAAGATGGGACAGGGGTTTCGCCCCTCTAC.

This clone was detected a few times. Gene labels here are mouse ones. The sequenced fragment ends 1 residue before the CDR3 boundary, so the rest is inferred from the germline J gene. The chain recombines TRBV13-3 with TRBJ2-7; 12 nucleotides align to TRBD1. Germline CDR1 reads NNHDY; CDR2 reads SYVADS. The CDR3 has 14 amino acids. V was clipped by 0 bases and J by 6 bases; unmatched bases: 1. CDR3 loop: CASSDGDRGREQYF. Partial CDR3 DNA: TGTGCCAGCAGTGATGGGGACAGGGGGCGTGAACAGTAC.

Regarding this clone: Gene names are the mouse ones. The CDR3 goes on 1 residue after the read ends, and that part is filled in from the germline J gene. The chain carries TRBV5 and TRBJ2-5; the D is unclear. Trimming cost V 1 base and J 1 base, with 9 bases left between them. In germline, CDR1 is LGHNA, CDR2 YNLKQL (reference sequence). The CDR3 runs to 15 residues. The sequenced part of the CDR3 DNA is TGTGCCAGCAGCCAAGTGTTGAGGTACCAAGACACCCAGTAC. Its protein product is CASSQVLRYQDTQY. The full-length CDR3 reads as CASSQVLRYQDTQYF.

Regarding this clone: The genes are named according to mouse. The CDR3 end is not reached by the read, which stops 1 residue before it; the germline J gene fills it in. This sequence joins TRBV13-1 and TRBJ2-4; 9 bases line up with TRBD2. This CDR3 has 12 residues. J gave up 8 bases and V 2 bases, and 0 bases lay outside the gene matches. CDR1 is NSHNY and CDR2 is SYGAGN in the germline V gene. The CDR3 loop reads CASSDWGGTLYF. Incomplete CDR3 DNA: TGTGCCAGCAGTGACTGGGGGGGCACCTTGTAC.

This clone was recorded a few times. Gene labels here are mouse ones. The read ends 1 residue before the CDR3 terminus; that terminus is restored from the germline J gene. The chain links TRBV4 to TRBJ2-3; no clear D gene. This CDR3 region has 12 residues. V lost 3 bases and J lost 0, with 1 base in between. CDR1 LGHDT and CDR2 YNNKQL come from the germline V gene (reference sequence). The chain's CDR3 is CASSYSAETLYF. The CDR3 bases that were read are TGTGCCAGCAGCTACAGTGCAGAAACGCTGTAT.

This clone showed up just a few times. Gene names are mouse gene names. Coverage ceases 1 residue before the CDR3 finishes, and the germline J gene fills in the end. The chain couples TRBV13-2 to TRBJ1-3; unclear D gene. The germline V gene has CDR1 NNHNN and CDR2 SYGAGS (reference sequence). V was pared by 1 base and J by 0 bases, with 5 bases between. The CDR3 extends over 14 amino acids. CDR3 loop: CASGDNSSGNTLYF. The CDR3 DNA, read in part, is TGTGCCAGCGGTGATAACAGTTCTGGAAATACGCTCTAT.